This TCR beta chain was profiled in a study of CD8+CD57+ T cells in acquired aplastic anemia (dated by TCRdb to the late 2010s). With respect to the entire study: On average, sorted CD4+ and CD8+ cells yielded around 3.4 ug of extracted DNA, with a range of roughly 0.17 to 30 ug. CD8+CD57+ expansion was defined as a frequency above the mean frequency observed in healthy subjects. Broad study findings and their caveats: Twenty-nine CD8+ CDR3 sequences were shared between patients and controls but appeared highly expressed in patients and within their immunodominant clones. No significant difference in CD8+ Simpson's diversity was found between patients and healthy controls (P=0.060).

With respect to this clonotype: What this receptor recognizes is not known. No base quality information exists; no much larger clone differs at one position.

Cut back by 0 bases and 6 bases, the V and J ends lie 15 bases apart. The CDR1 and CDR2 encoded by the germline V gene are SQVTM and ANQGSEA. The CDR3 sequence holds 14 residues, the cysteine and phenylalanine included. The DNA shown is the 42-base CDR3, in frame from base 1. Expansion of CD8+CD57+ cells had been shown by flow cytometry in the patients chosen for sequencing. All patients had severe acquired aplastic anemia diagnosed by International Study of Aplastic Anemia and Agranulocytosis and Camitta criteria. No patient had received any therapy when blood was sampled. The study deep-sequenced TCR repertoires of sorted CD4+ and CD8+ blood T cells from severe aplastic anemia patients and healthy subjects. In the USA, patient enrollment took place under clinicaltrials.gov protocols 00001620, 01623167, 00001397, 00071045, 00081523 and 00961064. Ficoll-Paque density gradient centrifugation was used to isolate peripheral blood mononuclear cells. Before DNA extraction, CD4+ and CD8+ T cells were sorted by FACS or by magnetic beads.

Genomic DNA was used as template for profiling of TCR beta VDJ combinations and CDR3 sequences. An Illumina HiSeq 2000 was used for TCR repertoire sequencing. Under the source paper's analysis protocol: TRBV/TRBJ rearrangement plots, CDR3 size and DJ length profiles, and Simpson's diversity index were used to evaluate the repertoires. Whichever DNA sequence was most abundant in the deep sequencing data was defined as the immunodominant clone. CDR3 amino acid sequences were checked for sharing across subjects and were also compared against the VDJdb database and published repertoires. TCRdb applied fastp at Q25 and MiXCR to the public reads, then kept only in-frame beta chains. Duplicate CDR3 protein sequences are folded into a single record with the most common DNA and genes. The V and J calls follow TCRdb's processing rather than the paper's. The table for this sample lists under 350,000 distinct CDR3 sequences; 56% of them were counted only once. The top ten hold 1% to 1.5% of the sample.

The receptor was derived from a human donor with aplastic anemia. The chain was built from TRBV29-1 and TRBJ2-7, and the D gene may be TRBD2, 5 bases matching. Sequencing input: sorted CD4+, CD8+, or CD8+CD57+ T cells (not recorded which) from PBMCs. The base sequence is TGCAGCGTTGAAGATCGGGAAGGGTCAGCCGAGCAGTACTTC. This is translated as CSVEDREGSAEQYF.